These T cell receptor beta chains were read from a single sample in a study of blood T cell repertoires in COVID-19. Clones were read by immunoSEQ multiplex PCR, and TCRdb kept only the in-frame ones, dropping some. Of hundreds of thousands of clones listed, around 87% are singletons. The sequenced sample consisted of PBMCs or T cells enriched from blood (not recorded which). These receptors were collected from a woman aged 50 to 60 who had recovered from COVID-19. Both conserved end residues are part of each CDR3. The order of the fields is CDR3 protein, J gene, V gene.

CDR3 protein: CASSGQGGYTGELFF
J gene: TRBJ2-2
V gene: TRBV5-5

CDR3 protein: CASSRDRGDTGELFF
J gene: TRBJ2-2
V gene: TRBV5-1

CDR3 protein: CASSLISPGAREKLFF
J gene: TRBJ1-4
V gene: TRBV7-2

CDR3 protein: CASSTRTQQDNEQFF
J gene: TRBJ2-1
V gene: TRBV9

CDR3 protein: CASSGLAGVNEQFF
J gene: TRBJ2-1
V gene: TRBV28

CDR3 protein: CSVQDSYSGNTIYF
J gene: TRBJ1-3
V gene: TRBV29-1

CDR3 protein: CASTPQGADYEQYF
J gene: TRBJ2-7
V gene: TRBV28

CDR3 protein: CAWSVSDYEQYF
J gene: TRBJ2-7
V gene: TRBV30

CDR3 protein: CAWSREGASNEKLFF
J gene: TRBJ1-4
V gene: TRBV30

CDR3 protein: CASSLVPRRVAGPQETQYF
J gene: TRBJ2-5
V gene: TRBV5-1

CDR3 protein: CAWSVLRRAGDSDTQYF
J gene: TRBJ2-3
V gene: TRBV30

CDR3 protein: CAISEGASMNTEAFF
J gene: TRBJ1-1
V gene: TRBV10-3

CDR3 protein: CASSLGQGAGGYTF
J gene: TRBJ1-2
V gene: TRBV5-1

CDR3 protein: CASSGASGSVAYNSPLHF
J gene: TRBJ1-6
V gene: TRBV25-1

CDR3 protein: CASSSGTLNTEAFF
J gene: TRBJ1-1
V gene: TRBV13

CDR3 protein: CASSLRGYYREAFF
J gene: TRBJ1-1
V gene: TRBV6-5

CDR3 protein: CASGLGNRDVNTGELFF
J gene: TRBJ2-2
V gene: TRBV12-5

CDR3 protein: CASSLNGRTDTQYF
J gene: TRBJ2-3
V gene: TRBV7-3

CDR3 protein: CSASTGTVPFYWQPQHF
J gene: TRBJ1-5
V gene: TRBV20-1

CDR3 protein: CASSLEIAGLTGELFF
J gene: TRBJ2-2
V gene: TRBV11-3

CDR3 protein: CASSPIAADNSPLHF
J gene: TRBJ1-6
V gene: TRBV5-1

CDR3 protein: CASSAIYGYTF
J gene: TRBJ1-2
V gene: TRBV28

CDR3 protein: CASRKPQGWETQYF
J gene: TRBJ2-5
V gene: TRBV7-9

CDR3 protein: CASKVDNGIANEQFF
J gene: TRBJ2-1
V gene: TRBV27

CDR3 protein: CASSVGTGVGNSPLHF
J gene: TRBJ1-6
V gene: TRBV2

CDR3 protein: CASSLSGTSGYTDTQYF
J gene: TRBJ2-3
V gene: TRBV27

CDR3 protein: CASSSGRTGLAKNIQYF
J gene: TRBJ2-4
V gene: TRBV5-1

CDR3 protein: CASSLGLEYNEQFF
J gene: TRBJ2-1
V gene: TRBV5-1

CDR3 protein: CASSSTGTSPPETQYF
J gene: TRBJ2-5
V gene: TRBV11-1

CDR3 protein: CASGQDYNSPLHF
J gene: TRBJ1-6
V gene: TRBV19

CDR3 protein: CASSHLLGTGGLEAFF
J gene: TRBJ1-1
V gene: TRBV5-4

CDR3 protein: CASRSGLAGTTDTQYF
J gene: TRBJ2-3
V gene: TRBV2

CDR3 protein: CASSEGYATAHDEKLFF
J gene: TRBJ1-4
V gene: TRBV6-1

CDR3 protein: CASSKNVPSVPNEQFF
J gene: TRBJ2-1
V gene: TRBV21-1

CDR3 protein: CASSSPGGGNTIYF
J gene: TRBJ1-3
V gene: TRBV7-2

CDR3 protein: CASSFQGYGYTF
J gene: TRBJ1-2
V gene: TRBV6-2/TRBV6-3

CDR3 protein: CASSLNGEGNTEAFF
J gene: TRBJ1-1
V gene: TRBV7-3

CDR3 protein: CARSLICRGRESAQETQYF
J gene: TRBJ2-5
V gene: TRBV7-5

CDR3 protein: CASSRTGRESGYTF
J gene: TRBJ1-2
V gene: TRBV5-8

CDR3 protein: CAIKTVIDSYEQYF
J gene: TRBJ2-7
V gene: TRBV6-5

CDR3 protein: CASSLGGTSGRASGNEQFF
J gene: TRBJ2-1
V gene: TRBV4-2

CDR3 protein: CSVAEWVSGYTF
J gene: TRBJ1-2
V gene: TRBV29-1

CDR3 protein: CASSLMTGSYNEQFF
J gene: TRBJ2-1
V gene: TRBV7-9

CDR3 protein: CASSVTTASSTDTQYF
J gene: TRBJ2-3
V gene: TRBV19

CDR3 protein: CASSPRAGSQETQYF
J gene: TRBJ2-5
V gene: TRBV4-3

CDR3 protein: CASRGVQPSYEQYF
J gene: TRBJ2-7
V gene: TRBV6-5

CDR3 protein: CASGQVLAGELFF
J gene: TRBJ2-2
V gene: TRBV27

CDR3 protein: CAISEADQPQHF
J gene: TRBJ1-5
V gene: TRBV10-3

CDR3 protein: CASTQRNTGGKNIQYF
J gene: TRBJ2-4
V gene: TRBV5-6

CDR3 protein: CASSRTGSQETQYF
J gene: TRBJ2-5
V gene: TRBV7-2

CDR3 protein: CASSDGYTEAFF
J gene: TRBJ1-1
V gene: TRBV6-2/TRBV6-3

CDR3 protein: CASSLDGNGAQHF
J gene: TRBJ1-5
V gene: TRBV5-1

CDR3 protein: CASSQEFPTSGRMETQYF
J gene: TRBJ2-5
V gene: TRBV4-3

CDR3 protein: CASYPGQGNTEAFF
J gene: TRBJ1-1
V gene: TRBV18